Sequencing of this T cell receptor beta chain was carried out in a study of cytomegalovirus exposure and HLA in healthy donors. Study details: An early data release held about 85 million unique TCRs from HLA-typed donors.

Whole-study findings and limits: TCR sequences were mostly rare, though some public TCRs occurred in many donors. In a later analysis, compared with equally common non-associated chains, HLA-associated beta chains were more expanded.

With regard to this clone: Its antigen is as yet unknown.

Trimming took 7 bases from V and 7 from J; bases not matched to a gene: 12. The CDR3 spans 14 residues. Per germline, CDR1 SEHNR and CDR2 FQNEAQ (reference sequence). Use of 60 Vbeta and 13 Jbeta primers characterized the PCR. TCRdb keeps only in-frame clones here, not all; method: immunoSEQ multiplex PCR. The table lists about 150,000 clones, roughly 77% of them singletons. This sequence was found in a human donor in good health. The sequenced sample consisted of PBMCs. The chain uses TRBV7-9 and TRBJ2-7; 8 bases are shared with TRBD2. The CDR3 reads CASTRAGDREEQYF. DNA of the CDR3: TGTGCCAGCACGAGAGCGGGGGACCGAGAGGAGCAGTACTTC.